Shown below are 19 T cell receptor beta chains from a single sample sequenced in a study of blood T cell repertoires in COVID-19. The table came from immunoSEQ multiplex PCR; TCRdb's copy has only in-frame clones and leaves some out. Found here are a few hundred thousand clones, roughly 91% of them singletons; the top ten hold 1.7%. Source material: PBMCs or T cells enriched from blood (not recorded which). These receptors originate from a woman under 40 who had recovered from COVID-19.

The V call is TRBV10-3, the J call TRBJ2-1, with D perhaps matching TRBD1 (5 bases). Germline V gene lookup returns CDR1 ENHRY and CDR2 SYGVKD. V was shortened by 3 bases and J by 3 bases, with 15 bases between the two germline ends. This CDR3 region has 16 residues. The DNA for the CDR3 is TGTGCCATCAGTGAACAAGACGGACAATACTACAATGAGCAGTTCTTC. It specifies CAISEQDGQYYNEQFF.

The rearrangement joins TRBV7-2 to TRBJ1-1; D is possibly TRBD1 (6 bases). V was clipped by 9 bases and J by 1 base, with 18 bases between them. Germline CDR1 and CDR2: SGHTA and FQGNSA. The CDR3 is made up of 15 amino acids. The CDR3 coding sequence is TGTGCCAGTAAAATGGTGGGGGCACGGAACACTGAAGCTTTCTTT. Protein product: CASKMVGARNTEAFF.

The chain links TRBV14 to TRBJ2-1; 8 bases align to TRBD1. Trimming took 4 bases from V and 9 from J; bases not matched to a gene: 2. The CDR3 totals 12 residues. Germline V gene sequence: CDR1 SGHDN, CDR2 FVKESK. This chain's CDR3 is CASSRTGFEQFF. CDR3 nucleotides: TGTGCCAGCAGCCGGACAGGGTTTGAGCAGTTCTTC.

In DNA form, the CDR3 reads TGCAGCGTTGGGGGGGACACTGAAGCTTTCTTT. Protein product: CSVGGDTEAFF. The J gene is TRBJ1-1, the V gene TRBV29-1, with D tentatively TRBD1 (5 bases). Trimming took off 4 bases at V and 3 bases at J, with 6 bases between the two ends. CDR1 and CDR2 (germline): SQVTM, ANQGSEA. The CDR3 runs to 11 residues.

This chain connects TRBV6-5 to TRBJ2-1; possible D gene TRBD1, 5 bases. V was shortened by 6 bases and J by 6 bases, with 18 bases between the two germline ends. The CDR3 contains 15 residues. Germline assignment: CDR1 MNHEY and CDR2 SVGAGI. In DNA form, the CDR3 reads TGTGCCAGCAGGACGACAGTTATTGCACGCAATGAGCAGTTCTTC. It codes for CASRTTVIARNEQFF.

This clone occurred once. The chain links TRBV5-1 to TRBJ1-1; 10 bases map to TRBD1. This CDR3 region has 15 residues. The V gene's germline CDR1 is SGHRS and CDR2 YFSETQ. V lost 4 bases to trimming and J lost 5 bases; unmatched junction nucleotides: 8. CDR3 sequence reads: CASSAGQGSRTEAFF. CDR3 nucleotides: TGCGCCAGCAGCGCGGGACAGGGGTCGAGAACTGAAGCTTTCTTT.

The chain recombines TRBV4-2 with TRBJ1-2; D remains unclear. The germline gives CDR1 LGHNA, CDR2 YNFKEQ. The CDR3 has 16 amino acids. Trimming removed 0 bases at V and 0 bases at J, with 11 bases between. The DNA of the CDR3 is TGTGCCAGCAGCCAAGATAACAGCGGAACTAACTATGGCTACACCTTC. This codes for CASSQDNSGTNYGYTF.

This rearrangement joins TRBV28 to TRBJ2-1; D call uncertain. Germline V gives CDR1 MDHEN, CDR2 SYDVKM. The CDR3 runs 15 residues. The V end lost 6 bases, the J end lost 9 bases, and 21 bases lay between the germline ends. Written as DNA, the CDR3 is TGTGCCAGCAGAAAATATCTAGGCACTGAACTTGAGCAGTTCTTC. Amino acids: CASRKYLGTELEQFF.

The rearrangement joins TRBV28 to TRBJ2-7; perhaps TRBD2 as D (6 bases). The CDR3 has 15 amino acids. V lost 4 bases and J lost 6, with 19 bases in between. CDR1 and CDR2 (germline): MDHEN, SYDVKM. The CDR3 region has the DNA TGTGCCAGCAGTTCCCGGGACTTCGTGGGAAGCGAGCAGTACTTC. Translating it yields CASSSRDFVGSEQYF.

To note about this clone: Given a much more abundant clone one base away, this may be a read error. The chain links TRBV13 to TRBJ1-3; 7 nucleotides match TRBD1. The CDR3 has 15 residues. V shed 1 base and J 0 bases; nucleotides not matched to a gene: 0. CDR1 PRHDT and CDR2 FYEKMQ come from the germline V gene (reference sequence). CDR3 amino acids: CASSLDRGSGNTIYF. In DNA, the CDR3 is TGTGCCAGCAGCTTAGACAGGGGCTCTGGAAACACCATATATTTT.

The rearrangement uses TRBV6-5 and TRBJ1-5; the D gene is possibly TRBD1 (6 bases). Trimming stripped 6 bases from V and 0 bases from J, with 9 bases between. This CDR3 region has 14 residues. Germline CDR1 is MNHEY and CDR2 is SVGAGI. CDR3 DNA sequence: TGTGCCAGCAGACAGGGATATAGCAATCAGCCCCAGCATTTT. It yields the protein CASRQGYSNQPQHF.

This clone occurred once. The gene calls are TRBV5-4 and TRBJ2-5; 7 bases align to TRBD1. J was trimmed by 4 bases and V by 2 bases; bases with no gene match: 2. Germline CDR1 is SGHNT and CDR2 is YYREEE (reference sequence). The CDR3 extends over 13 amino acids. In DNA form, the CDR3 reads TGTGCCAGCAGCTTCCCAGGGGGAGAGACCCAGTACTTC. This codes for CASSFPGGETQYF.

This chain links TRBV10-3 with TRBJ2-3; 7 bases match TRBD2. Per the germline V gene, CDR1 is ENHRY and CDR2 is SYGVKD. The CDR3 loop spans 15 amino acids. Trimming at V came to 10 bases and at J to 2 bases, leaving 12 bases not matched to a gene. DNA of the CDR3: TGTGCCACCTCCCCCAATAGCGGGCTCACAGATACGCAGTATTTT. Amino acid sequence: CATSPNSGLTDTQYF.

The rearrangement uses TRBV16 and TRBJ1-2; no clear D gene. V gave up 4 bases and J gave up 1 base, with 10 bases separating them. This CDR3 spans 14 amino acids. Germline V gene lookup returns CDR1 KGHSY and CDR2 FQNENV. The CDR3 DNA is TGTGCCAGCAGCCCGACCGGGAATAACTATGGCTACACCTTC. Its protein product is CASSPTGNNYGYTF.

The CDR3 DNA follows: TGTGCCAGCTCACCAGCGGGACCTGGTTACAATGAGCAGTTCTTC. Its protein product is CASSPAGPGYNEQFF. The V call is TRBV18, the J call TRBJ2-1; tentatively, D is TRBD2 (6 bases). There are 15 residues in the CDR3. Germline values: CDR1 KGHSH, CDR2 LQKENI. Between the trimmed V and J ends, which lost 2 bases and 4 bases, there was a span of 12 bases.

The chain carries TRBV30 and TRBJ2-7; the D gene is possibly TRBD1 (5 bases). CDR1 GTSNPN and CDR2 SVGIG come from the germline V gene (reference sequence). Trimming took 3 bases from V and 5 from J, leaving 14 bases between them. This CDR3 spans 13 amino acids. CDR3 DNA: TGTGCCTGGAGCCCCAGGGTTGGGGACGAGCAGTACTTC. Translating it yields CAWSPRVGDEQYF.

This clone showed up just once. V gene TRBV5-1 combines with J gene TRBJ2-1; 10 nucleotides line up with TRBD2. The V gene's germline CDR1 is SGHRS and CDR2 YFSETQ. V was pared by 3 bases and J by 8 bases, with 5 bases of the junction left unmatched. The length of the CDR3 is 14 residues. The CDR3: CASSSTSGIHEQFF. The CDR3 DNA reads TGCGCCAGCAGCTCTACTAGCGGGATACATGAGCAGTTCTTC.

This chain uses TRBV7-8 with TRBJ2-3, with a tentative D call TRBD2 (5 bases). The CDR3 runs to 15 residues. The V gene lost 5 bases and the J gene lost 5 bases, with 17 bases spanning the gap. CDR1 and CDR2 from the germline V gene are SGHVS and FQNEAQ. The CDR3: CASSPRAALGDTQYF. The CDR3 coding sequence is TGTGCCAGCAGCCCGAGGGCAGCCCTGGGAGATACGCAGTATTTT.

The gene calls are TRBV24-1 and TRBJ1-2; D may be TRBD1 (6 bases). Germline CDR1 KGHDR, CDR2 SFDVKD. Trimming shortened V by 2 bases and J by 8 bases, and 11 bases separated the two germline ends. The length of the CDR3 is 13 residues. The CDR3 region is CATSDSGDPGYTF. Written as DNA, the CDR3 is TGTGCCACCAGTGATTCAGGGGACCCGGGCTACACCTTC.